This TCR beta chain was retrieved from a study of long-term antiretroviral therapy in people with HIV. Overall study results and limits: The clones with expansion before ART were dominant in the repertoire at all time points.

The assay used was immunoSEQ (version v3.0), run at survey level. Here immunoSEQ multiplex PCR was the method, and the copy in TCRdb shows in-frame clones only, minus some. The table records 30,000 or so clones, 60% to 75% of them present only once. Note on this clone: Its antigen remains unknown.

The sample in question was unsorted PBMCs, obtained 3 years after starting antiretroviral therapy. The receptor was derived from a man in his fifties or sixties with HIV.

DNA of the CDR3: TGTGCCAGCAGGCTCTCCGAATTGGCCAACGTCCTGACTTTC. The encoded protein is CASRLSELANVLTF. The V gene is TRBV7-6, the J gene TRBJ2-6; D is unresolved. Trimming left V 6 bases short and J 6 bases short, with 12 bases between. The length of the CDR3 is 14 residues. The germline V gene has CDR1 SGHVS and CDR2 FNYEAQ.